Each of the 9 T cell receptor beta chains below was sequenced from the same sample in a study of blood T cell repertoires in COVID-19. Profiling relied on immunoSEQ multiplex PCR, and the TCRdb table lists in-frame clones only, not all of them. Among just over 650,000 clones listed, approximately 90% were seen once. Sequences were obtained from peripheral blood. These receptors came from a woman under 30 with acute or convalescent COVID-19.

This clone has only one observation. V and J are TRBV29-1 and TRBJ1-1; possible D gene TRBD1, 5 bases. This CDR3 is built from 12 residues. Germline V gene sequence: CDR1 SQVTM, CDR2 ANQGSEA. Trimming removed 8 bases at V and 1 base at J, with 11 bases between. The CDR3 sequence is CSTCTGNTEAFF. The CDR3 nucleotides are TGCAGCACCTGCACAGGGAACACTGAAGCTTTCTTT.

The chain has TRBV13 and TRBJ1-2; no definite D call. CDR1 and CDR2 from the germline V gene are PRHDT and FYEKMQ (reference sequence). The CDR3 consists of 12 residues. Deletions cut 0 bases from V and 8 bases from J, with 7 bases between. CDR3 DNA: TGTGCCAGCAGCTTAGGGAAGAGAGGCTACACCTTC. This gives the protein CASSLGKRGYTF. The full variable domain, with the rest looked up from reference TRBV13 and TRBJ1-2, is AAGVIQSPRHLIKEKRETATLKCYPIPRHDTVYWYQQGPGQDPQFLISFYEKMQSDKGSIPDRFSAQQFSDYHSELNMSSLELGDSALYFCASSLGKRGYTFGSGTRLTVV.

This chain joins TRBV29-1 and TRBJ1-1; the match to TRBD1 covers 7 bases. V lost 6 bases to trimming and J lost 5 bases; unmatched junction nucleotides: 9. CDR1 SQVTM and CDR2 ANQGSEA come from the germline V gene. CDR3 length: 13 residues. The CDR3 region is CSVGQVIGTEAFF. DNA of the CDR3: TGCAGCGTCGGACAGGTAATAGGGACTGAAGCTTTCTTT. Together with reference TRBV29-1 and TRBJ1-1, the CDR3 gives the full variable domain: SAVISQKPSRDICQRGTSLTIQCQVDSQVTMMFWYRQQPGQSLTLIATANQGSEATYESGFVIDKFPISRPNLTFSTLTVSNMSPEDSSIYLCSVGQVIGTEAFFGQGTRLTVV.

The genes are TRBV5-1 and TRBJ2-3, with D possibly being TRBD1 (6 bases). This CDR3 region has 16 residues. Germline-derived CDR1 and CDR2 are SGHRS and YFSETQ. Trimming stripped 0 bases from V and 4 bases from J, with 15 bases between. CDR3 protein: CASSLGGGTGADTQYF. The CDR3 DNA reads TGCGCCAGCAGCTTGGGAGGGGGTACTGGGGCAGATACGCAGTATTTT.

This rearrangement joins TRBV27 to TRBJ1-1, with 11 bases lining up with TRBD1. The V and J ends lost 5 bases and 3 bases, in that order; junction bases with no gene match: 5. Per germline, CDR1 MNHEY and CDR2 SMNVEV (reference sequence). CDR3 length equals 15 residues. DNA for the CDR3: TGTGCCAGCAGTCCGGGGACAGGGGGGCACACTGAAGCTTTCTTT. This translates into CASSPGTGGHTEAFF.

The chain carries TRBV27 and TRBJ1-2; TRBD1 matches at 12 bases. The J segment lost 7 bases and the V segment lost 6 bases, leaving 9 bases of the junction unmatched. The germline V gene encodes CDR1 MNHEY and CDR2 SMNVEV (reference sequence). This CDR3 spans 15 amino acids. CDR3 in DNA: TGTGCCAGCAGGAAAGCCGGGACAGGGGGCTTTGGCTACACCTTC. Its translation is CASRKAGTGGFGYTF.

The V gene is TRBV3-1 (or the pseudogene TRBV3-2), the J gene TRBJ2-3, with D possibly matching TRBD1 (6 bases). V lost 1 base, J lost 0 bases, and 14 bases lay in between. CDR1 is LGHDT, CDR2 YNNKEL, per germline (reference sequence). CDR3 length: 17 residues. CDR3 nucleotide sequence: TGTGCCAGCAGCCAAGTTAGGACAGCCTCTAGCACAGATACGCAGTATTTT. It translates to CASSQVRTASSTDTQYF.

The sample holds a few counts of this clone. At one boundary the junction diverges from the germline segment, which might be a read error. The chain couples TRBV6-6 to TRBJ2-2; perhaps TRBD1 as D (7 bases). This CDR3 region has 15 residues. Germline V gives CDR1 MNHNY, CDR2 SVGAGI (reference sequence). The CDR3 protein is CASGPRGAEHRGAVF. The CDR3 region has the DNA TGTGCCAGCGGGCCCAGGGGGGCCGAACACCGGGGAGCTGTTTTT.

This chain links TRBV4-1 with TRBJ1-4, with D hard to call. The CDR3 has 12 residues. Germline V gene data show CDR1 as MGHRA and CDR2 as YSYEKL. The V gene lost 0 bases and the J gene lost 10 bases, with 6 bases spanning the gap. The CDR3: CASSQDGGKLFF. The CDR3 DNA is TGCGCCAGCAGCCAAGATGGAGGAAAACTGTTTTTT.